The source of this T cell receptor beta chain is a study of T cells in Graves' hyperthyroidism and ophthalmopathy. Amplification of TCR beta CDR3 regions was performed using RNA transcripts as template. The HTBI primer set served for first-round RT-PCR of the TCR CDR3. TCRdb re-called the multiplex PCR reads with MiXCR, one entry per CDR3 protein. The sample includes roughly 360,000 distinct CDR3 sequences, roughly 12% of them seen just once. Germline V gene data show CDR1 as DFQATT and CDR2 as SNEGSKA (reference sequence). The CDR3 consists of 16 residues. Trimming removed 0 bases from V and 1 base from J; junction bases left unmatched: 6.

The receptor was derived from a man aged 25-40 years with Graves' hyperthyroidism that later progressed to Graves' ophthalmopathy. Sample: blood. The rearrangement joins TRBV20-1 to TRBJ2-3; 8 bases are a match to TRBD2. The CDR3 sequence: CSARDGGSGGTDTQYF. The CDR3 region has the DNA TGCAGTGCTAGAGATGGGGGTAGCGGGGGCACAGATACGCAGTATTTT.